A selection of T cell receptor beta chains follows, all from one sample in a study of shared clonotypes between healthy human individuals. Measured with immunoSEQ multiplex PCR; TCRdb has only the in-frame clones, and not every one. The table shows some 2,000,000 clones, with more than 90% occurring only once. The sequenced material came from naive CD4+ T cells sorted from blood. The receptor set was obtained from a man between 18 and 35 years old in good health. CDR3s include the opening cysteine and the closing phenylalanine or tryptophan. The D gene is left open where the match is weak. The size field is filled for only some rows; it gives once, few, many or a size class.

D gene: TRBD2; V gene: TRBV5-6; J gene: TRBJ2-1; clone size: once; CDR3 DNA: TGTGCCAGCAGCTTCTCTCCCGGGAGGCTTACCTACAATGAGCAGTTCTTC; CDR3 protein: CASSFSPGRLTYNEQFF
D gene: TRBD1; V gene: TRBV5-1; J gene: TRBJ1-1; clone size: -; CDR3 DNA: TGCGCCAGCAGCCAGCAGGACAGGGCCACTGAAGCTTTCTTT; CDR3 protein: CASSQQDRATEAFF
D gene: -; V gene: TRBV5-1; J gene: TRBJ1-2; clone size: -; CDR3 DNA: TGCGCCAGCAGCTCCGACAGCCCCTATGGCTACACCTTC; CDR3 protein: CASSSDSPYGYTF
D gene: TRBD2; V gene: TRBV7-2; J gene: TRBJ2-3; clone size: -; CDR3 DNA: TGTGCCAGCAGCGTGGGAGCGGGAGGTTCTTTATATACGCAGTATTTT; CDR3 protein: CASSVGAGGSLYTQYF
D gene: TRBD2; V gene: TRBV4-1; J gene: TRBJ2-5; clone size: -; CDR3 DNA: TGCGCCAGCAGCCCTGGACTAGCGGGAAGGGAGACCCAGTACTTC; CDR3 protein: CASSPGLAGRETQYF
D gene: -; V gene: TRBV4-1; J gene: TRBJ2-7; clone size: -; CDR3 DNA: TGCGCCAGCAGCCCCCTTCAGGGGTCCTACGAGCAGTACTTC; CDR3 protein: CASSPLQGSYEQYF
D gene: TRBD1; V gene: TRBV7-9; J gene: TRBJ1-6; clone size: -; CDR3 DNA: TGTGCCAGCAGCCCTCTCCGGGACAGGGGAGCACCCCTCCACTTT; CDR3 protein: CASSPLRDRGAPLHF
D gene: -; V gene: TRBV9; J gene: TRBJ1-6; clone size: -; CDR3 DNA: TGTGCCAGCAGCTCCTCCCCCAGCTCCTATAATTCACCCCTCCACTTT; CDR3 protein: CASSSSPSSYNSPLHF
D gene: -; V gene: TRBV7-8; J gene: TRBJ1-5; clone size: -; CDR3 DNA: TGTGCCAGCAGCTTAGCCAGCAATAGCAATCAGCCCCAGCATTTT; CDR3 protein: CASSLASNSNQPQHF
D gene: -; V gene: TRBV18; J gene: TRBJ1-4; clone size: -; CDR3 DNA: TGTGCCAGCTCACCAACGTTAGAAGCTTCTAATGAAAAACTGTTTTTT; CDR3 protein: CASSPTLEASNEKLFF
D gene: -; V gene: TRBV6-1; J gene: TRBJ2-7; clone size: -; CDR3 DNA: TGTGCCAGCAGTGAACGGGCCGGGAACTCCTACGAGCAGTACTTC; CDR3 protein: CASSERAGNSYEQYF
D gene: TRBD2; V gene: TRBV7-9; J gene: TRBJ2-2; clone size: once; CDR3 DNA: TGTGCCAGCAGCAATAGCGGGAGCGTCGCCGGGGAGCTGTTTTTT; CDR3 protein: CASSNSGSVAGELFF
D gene: TRBD1; V gene: TRBV19; J gene: TRBJ2-7; clone size: -; CDR3 DNA: TGTGCCAGTAGTAACCTACAGGGGAACGGATACGAGCAGTACTTC; CDR3 protein: CASSNLQGNGYEQYF
D gene: TRBD2; V gene: TRBV5-1; J gene: TRBJ2-3; clone size: -; CDR3 DNA: TGCGCCAGCAGCTTGTGGGCCCGGGGCGGGAGTGGGAGCACAGATACGCAGTATTTT; CDR3 protein: CASSLWARGGSGSTDTQYF
D gene: TRBD2; V gene: TRBV6-1; J gene: TRBJ2-7; clone size: -; CDR3 DNA: TGTGCCAGCAGTGAAGCTAGCGGGAGCTACGAGCAGTACTTC; CDR3 protein: CASSEASGSYEQYF
D gene: -; V gene: TRBV11-2; J gene: TRBJ2-7; clone size: -; CDR3 DNA: TGTGCCAGCAGCTTAGGAGGGGCAGGGCTGAGGGAGCAGTACTTC; CDR3 protein: CASSLGGAGLREQYF
D gene: TRBD1; V gene: TRBV6-6; J gene: TRBJ1-1; clone size: -; CDR3 DNA: TGTGCCAGCCGCCTCGGGCCGGGACAGTTAAACACTGAAGCTTTCTTT; CDR3 protein: CASRLGPGQLNTEAFF
D gene: -; V gene: TRBV5-1; J gene: TRBJ2-5; clone size: -; CDR3 DNA: TGCGCCAGCAGCTGGTCTCAAGAGACCCAGTACTTC; CDR3 protein: CASSWSQETQYF
D gene: -; V gene: TRBV5-1; J gene: TRBJ2-7; clone size: -; CDR3 DNA: TGCGCCAGCAGCTTGGGTCAGGGTTCCTACGAGCAGTACTTC; CDR3 protein: CASSLGQGSYEQYF
D gene: -; V gene: TRBV6-4; J gene: TRBJ1-4; clone size: -; CDR3 DNA: TGTGCCAGCAGCCCGCTAAGGGGGGCTAATGAAAAACTGTTTTTT; CDR3 protein: CASSPLRGANEKLFF
D gene: -; V gene: TRBV6-5; J gene: TRBJ1-1; clone size: -; CDR3 DNA: TGTGCCAGCATCAAGCCAGGACTGAGGAACACTGAAGCTTTCTTT; CDR3 protein: CASIKPGLRNTEAFF
D gene: TRBD1; V gene: TRBV28; J gene: TRBJ1-4; clone size: -; CDR3 DNA: TGTGCCAGCAGCCCCCCCGTGGCAGGGGGGTCAGAAAGACTGTTTTTT; CDR3 protein: CASSPPVAGGSERLFF
D gene: -; V gene: TRBV19; J gene: TRBJ1-2; clone size: -; CDR3 DNA: TGTGCCAGTAGTATAAGTCAGGTCTATGGCTACACCTTC; CDR3 protein: CASSISQVYGYTF
D gene: -; V gene: TRBV2; J gene: TRBJ2-2; clone size: -; CDR3 DNA: TGTGCCAGCAGTTACAGGGAGGGCGGGGAGCTGTTTTTT; CDR3 protein: CASSYREGGELFF
D gene: TRBD2; V gene: TRBV6-1; J gene: TRBJ2-1; clone size: -; CDR3 DNA: TGTGCCAGCAGGACTAGCGGGGGCCACAATGAGCAGTTCTTC; CDR3 protein: CASRTSGGHNEQFF
D gene: -; V gene: TRBV12-5; J gene: TRBJ2-6; clone size: -; CDR3 DNA: TGTGCTAGTGGTTATGGGGCCAACGTCCTGACTTTC; CDR3 protein: CASGYGANVLTF
D gene: -; V gene: TRBV9; J gene: TRBJ1-1; clone size: -; CDR3 DNA: TGTGCCAGCAGCGTAGCTGGGGAGAACACTGAAGCTTTCTTT; CDR3 protein: CASSVAGENTEAFF
D gene: -; V gene: TRBV6-5; J gene: TRBJ2-3; clone size: -; CDR3 DNA: TGTGCCAGCAGTTCCCCGGGACGGACAGATACGCAGTATTTT; CDR3 protein: CASSSPGRTDTQYF
D gene: -; V gene: TRBV25-1; J gene: TRBJ1-1; clone size: -; CDR3 DNA: TGTGCCAGCAGTAGAAGATTGAACACTGAAGCTTTCTTT; CDR3 protein: CASSRRLNTEAFF
D gene: TRBD1; V gene: TRBV11-3; J gene: TRBJ2-2; clone size: -; CDR3 DNA: TGTGCCAGCAGCCAAGGGGGGTTTCTCGAGACAGGGGCCACCGGGGAGCTGTTTTTT; CDR3 protein: CASSQGGFLETGATGELFF
D gene: -; V gene: TRBV5-4; J gene: TRBJ2-7; clone size: -; CDR3 DNA: TGTGCCAGCAGCGTGGGACCTTCCGTTCTGACTAACGAGCAGTACTTC; CDR3 protein: CASSVGPSVLTNEQYF